This paragraph covers one T cell receptor (beta chain) sequence. The data stem from a study of shared clonotypes between healthy human individuals. Study background: CD4 naive cells filled three plates per donor, CD4 memory three, CD8 naive two and CD8 memory one.

Generated by immunoSEQ multiplex PCR, the TCRdb table keeps only in-frame clones and is missing some. The table has 2,100,000 or so clones, more than 90% seen once. In germline, CDR1 is GTSNPN, CDR2 SVGIG (reference sequence). CDR3 length equals 13 residues. Trimming took 5 bases from V and 0 from J, leaving 8 bases between them. The sequencing sample was made of naive CD4+ T cells sorted from blood. This sample's subset: CD45RA+ positively selected. The rearrangement links TRBV30 to TRBJ1-3, with a tentative D call TRBD1 (5 bases). The receptor's source is a man aged 18 to 30 in good health. In DNA, the CDR3 is TGTGCCTGGGGAGGGGACTCTGGAAACACCATATATTTT. Amino acids: CAWGGDSGNTIYF.